This section outlines one T cell receptor (beta chain) sequence together with its context. The antigen is not known. This sample stems from a study of Ad26.COV2.S vaccination and SARS-CoV-2 variants. Overall study results and limits: Vaccine and placebo recipients had comparable breadth of non-spike TCRs. After vaccination, substantial breadth of spike-specific CD8+ and CD4+ responses was reported. Compared with placebo recipients, vaccine recipients had higher spike-specific TCR breadth.

Clones were sequenced by immunoSEQ multiplex PCR, and TCRdb holds only the in-frame ones, with some missing. The data show about 180,000 clones, around 88% seen once. V was cut by 0 bases and J by 7 bases, with 7 bases left in between. The CDR3 is 12 amino acids. Germline V gene lookup returns CDR1 GTSNPN and CDR2 SVGIG (reference sequence). This TCR was recovered from a human donor who had recovered from COVID-19. V and J are TRBV30 and TRBJ2-1; D gene ambiguous. Material: peripheral blood, obtained after recovery from COVID-19. CDR3 in DNA: TGTGCCTGGAGTGTACATGGGAATGAGCAGTTCTTC. Translating gives CAWSVHGNEQFF.